Below, 11 T cell receptor beta chains from the same sample are listed, as sequenced in a study of molecular identifiers for immune sequencing clone quantification. TCRdb reprocessed the PCR reads via MiXCR and lists one record per CDR3 protein. In the table there are around 460,000 distinct CDR3 sequences, around 23% of which are singletons. The sample consisted of naive CD8+ T cells from blood, with Jurkat cell RNA spiked in. Subset indicated: FACS-sorted CD8+CD4-CCR7+CD45RA+ naive T cells. These receptors originate from a human donor in good health. Some libraries in this study had Jurkat cell RNA spiked in.

This clonotype was seen a few times. The V call is TRBV19, the J call TRBJ1-4; D is undetermined. Germline values: CDR1 LNHDA, CDR2 SQIVND (reference sequence). CDR3 length: 13 residues. V lost 6 bases, J lost 5 bases, and 10 bases lay in between. The CDR3 loop reads CASRWLGNEKLFF. The CDR3 bases are TGTGCCAGTAGGTGGCTAGGGAATGAAAAACTGTTTTTT.

This clonotype was observed at least ten times. The J gene is TRBJ2-7, the V gene TRBV28; the D is unclear. Per the germline V gene, CDR1 is MDHEN and CDR2 is SYDVKM. This CDR3 has 12 amino acids. V lost 5 bases and J 5 bases, leaving 10 bases between the germline ends. This chain's CDR3 is CASSPTGDEQYF. The CDR3 bases are TGTGCCAGCAGTCCTACTGGGGACGAGCAGTACTTC.

This clonotype was recorded at least ten times. The chain uses TRBV29-1 and TRBJ2-4; the D is unclear. The CDR3 has 15 amino acids. Germline CDR1 SQVTM, CDR2 ANQGSEA. Trimming took off 2 bases at V and 3 bases at J, with 14 bases between the two ends. The CDR3 DNA is TGCAGCGTTGAAAACCAAAGCGTAGGCAAAAACATTCAGTACTTC. This encodes CSVENQSVGKNIQYF.

The table lists this clonotype with a few counts. One base away lies a much larger clone, so this may be a sequencing read error. The chain's CDR3 is CSVLAGTYELYF. In DNA form, the CDR3 reads TGCAGCGTGCTAGCGGGGACCTACGAGCTGTACTTC. V and J are TRBV29-1 and TRBJ2-7; 9 bases align to TRBD2. This CDR3 contains 12 residues. Germline CDR1 reads SQVTM; CDR2 reads ANQGSEA.

The gene calls are TRBV4-3 and TRBJ1-2; D is possibly TRBD1 (6 bases). Germline V gene lookup returns CDR1 LGHNA and CDR2 YSLEER. The V gene lost 0 bases and the J gene lost 6 bases, with 23 bases spanning the gap. The CDR3 consists of 18 residues. The CDR3 DNA is TGCGCCAGCAGCCAAGATTGGGTTAGGCAGGGGATGGTGGATGGCTACACCTTC. It is translated as CASSQDWVRQGMVDGYTF.

J is TRBJ1-5 and V is TRBV19; D is perhaps TRBD1 (5 bases). V was clipped by 8 bases and J by 2 bases, with 10 bases between them. The germline CDR1 and CDR2 sequences are LNHDA and SQIVND (reference sequence). This CDR3 is built from 13 residues. CDR3 in amino acids: CASGRDGNQPQHF. In nucleotides, the CDR3 is TGTGCCAGTGGCAGGGATGGCAATCAGCCCCAGCATTTT.

This clonotype was observed at least ten times. V usage is TRBV25-1 and J usage is TRBJ2-5, with a tentative D call TRBD1 (5 bases). The CDR3 runs 12 residues. V was trimmed by 9 bases and J by 2 bases, leaving 10 bases between them. Germline V gene sequence: CDR1 MGHDK, CDR2 SYGVNS. This chain's CDR3 is CASQGLQETQYF. The CDR3 DNA reads as TGTGCCAGTCAGGGTTTACAAGAGACCCAGTACTTC.

A note on this clonotype: A clone one base away is much larger, so this may be a read error. The chain links TRBV20-1 to TRBJ2-7, with 12 bases identical to TRBD1. Germline CDR1 DFQATT, CDR2 SNEGSKA (reference sequence). This CDR3 has 14 residues. CDR3 nucleotides: TGCAGTGCTAGACCGGGACAGGGGGCCTACGCGCAGTACTTC. It is translated as CSARPGQGAYAQYF.

The table lists this clonotype with many counts. The chain has TRBV6-6 and TRBJ2-7, with 11 nucleotides matching TRBD1. Looked up from germline, CDR1 is MNHNY and CDR2 is SVGAGI (reference sequence). V dropped 1 base and J dropped 4; count of bases not matched to a gene: 3. The CDR3 has 15 amino acids. DNA for the CDR3: TGTGCCAGCAGTTACTGGGACAGGGGGGAGTACGAGCAGTACTTC. Translation: CASSYWDRGEYEQYF.

Points on this clonotype: This sequence may be a read error, since a much larger clone differs from it by one base. The chain combines TRBV13 with TRBJ1-3; D is possibly TRBD1 (5 bases). The CDR3 loop spans 14 amino acids. Germline CDR1 is PRHDT and CDR2 is FYEKMQ (reference sequence). V shed 5 bases and J shed 0 bases, with 8 bases lying between them. The chain's CDR3 is CASSPGLSGNTIYF. Written as DNA, the CDR3 is TGTGCCAGCAGCCCAGGGCTCTCTGGAAACACCATATATTTT.

This clonotype has a count of ten or more. This chain uses TRBV7-2 with TRBJ2-7, with D uncertain. The V end was cut by 5 bases, the J end by 0 bases, with 11 bases between. Looked up from germline, CDR1 is SGHTA and CDR2 is FQGNSA. The CDR3 is 14 amino acids. The CDR3 DNA follows: TGTGCCAGCAGCCCCCCCTGGAGCTCCTACGAGCAGTACTTC. Amino acid sequence: CASSPPWSSYEQYF.